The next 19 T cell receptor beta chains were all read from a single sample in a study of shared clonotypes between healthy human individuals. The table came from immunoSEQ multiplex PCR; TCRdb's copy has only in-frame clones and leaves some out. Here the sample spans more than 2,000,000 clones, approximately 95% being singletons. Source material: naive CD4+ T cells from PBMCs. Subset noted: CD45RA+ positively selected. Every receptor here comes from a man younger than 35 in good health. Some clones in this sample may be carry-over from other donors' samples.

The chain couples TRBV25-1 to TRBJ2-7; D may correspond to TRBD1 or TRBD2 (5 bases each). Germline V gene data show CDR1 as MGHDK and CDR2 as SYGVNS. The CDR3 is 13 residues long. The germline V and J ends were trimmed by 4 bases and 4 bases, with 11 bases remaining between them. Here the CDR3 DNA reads TGTGCCAGCAGTGCCTCGGGGCGGTACGAGCAGTACTTC. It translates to CASSASGRYEQYF.

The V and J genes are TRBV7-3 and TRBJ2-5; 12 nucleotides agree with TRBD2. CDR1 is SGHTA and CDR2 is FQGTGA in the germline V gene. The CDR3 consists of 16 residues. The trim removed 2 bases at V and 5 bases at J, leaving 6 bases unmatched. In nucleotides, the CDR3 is TGTGCCAGCAGCTTAGGGTTCCTAGCGGGAGGGGAGACCCAGTACTTC. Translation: CASSLGFLAGGETQYF.

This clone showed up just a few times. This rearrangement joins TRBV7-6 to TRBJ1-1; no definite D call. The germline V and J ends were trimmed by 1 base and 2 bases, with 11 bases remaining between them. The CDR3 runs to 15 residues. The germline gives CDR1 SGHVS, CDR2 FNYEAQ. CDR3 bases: TGTGCCAGCAGCTTAGTATCCCAGTTAAACACTGAAGCTTTCTTT. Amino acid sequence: CASSLVSQLNTEAFF.

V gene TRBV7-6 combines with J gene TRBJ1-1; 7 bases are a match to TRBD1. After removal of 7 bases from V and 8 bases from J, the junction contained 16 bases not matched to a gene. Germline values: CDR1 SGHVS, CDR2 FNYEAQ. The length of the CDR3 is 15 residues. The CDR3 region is CASIQNSGGGAEAFF. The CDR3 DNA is TGTGCCAGCATCCAAAACTCAGGGGGGGGCGCAGAAGCTTTCTTT.

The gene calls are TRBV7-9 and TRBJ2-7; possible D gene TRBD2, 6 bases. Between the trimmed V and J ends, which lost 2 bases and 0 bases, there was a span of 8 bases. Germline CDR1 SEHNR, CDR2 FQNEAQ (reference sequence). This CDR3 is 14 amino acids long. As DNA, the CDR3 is TGTGCCAGCAGCTTATTGCGGGACTCCTACGAGCAGTACTTC. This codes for CASSLLRDSYEQYF.

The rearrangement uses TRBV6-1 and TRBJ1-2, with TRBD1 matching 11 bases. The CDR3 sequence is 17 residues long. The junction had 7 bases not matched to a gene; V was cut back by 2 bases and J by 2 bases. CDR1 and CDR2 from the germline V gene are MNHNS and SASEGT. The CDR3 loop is CASSELGQGEENYGYTF. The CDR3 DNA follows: TGTGCCAGCAGTGAACTGGGACAGGGGGAAGAGAACTATGGCTACACCTTC.

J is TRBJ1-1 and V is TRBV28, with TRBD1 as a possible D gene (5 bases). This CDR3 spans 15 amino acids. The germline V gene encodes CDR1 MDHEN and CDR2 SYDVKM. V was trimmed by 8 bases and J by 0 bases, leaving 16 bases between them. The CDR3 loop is CASVQGAGMNTEAFF. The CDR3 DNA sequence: TGTGCCAGCGTCCAAGGTGCAGGGATGAACACTGAAGCTTTCTTT. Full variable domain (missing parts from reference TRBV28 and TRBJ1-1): DVKVTQSSRYLVKRTGEKVFLECVQDMDHENMFWYRQDPGLGLRLIYFSYDVKMKEKGDIPEGYSVSREKKERFSLILESASTNQTSMYLCASVQGAGMNTEAFFGQGTRLTVV.

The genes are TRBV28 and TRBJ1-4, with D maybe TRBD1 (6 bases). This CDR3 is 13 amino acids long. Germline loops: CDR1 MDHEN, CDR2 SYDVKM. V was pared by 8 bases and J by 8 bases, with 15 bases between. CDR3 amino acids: CASQAGGREKLFF. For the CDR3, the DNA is TGTGCCAGCCAGGCGGGGGGGCGAGAAAAACTGTTTTTT.

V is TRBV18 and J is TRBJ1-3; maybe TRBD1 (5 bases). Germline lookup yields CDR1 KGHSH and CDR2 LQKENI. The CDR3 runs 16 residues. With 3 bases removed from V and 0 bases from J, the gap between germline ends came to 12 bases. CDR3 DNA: TGTGCCAGCTCACCTGGGACCCCGAGCTCTGGAAACACCATATATTTT. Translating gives CASSPGTPSSGNTIYF.

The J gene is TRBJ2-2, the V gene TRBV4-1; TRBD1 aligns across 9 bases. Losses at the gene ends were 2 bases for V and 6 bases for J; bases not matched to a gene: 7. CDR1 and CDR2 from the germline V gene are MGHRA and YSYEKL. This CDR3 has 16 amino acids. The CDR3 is CASSQRPRDRAGELFF. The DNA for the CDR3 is TGCGCCAGCAGCCAAAGGCCCCGGGACAGGGCCGGGGAGCTGTTTTTT.

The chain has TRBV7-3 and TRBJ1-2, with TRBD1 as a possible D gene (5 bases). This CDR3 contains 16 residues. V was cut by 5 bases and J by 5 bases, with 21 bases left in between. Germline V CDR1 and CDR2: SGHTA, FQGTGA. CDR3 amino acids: CASSTTGQEMVYGYTF. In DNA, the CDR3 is TGTGCCAGCAGCACTACGGGGCAGGAGATGGTTTATGGCTACACCTTC.

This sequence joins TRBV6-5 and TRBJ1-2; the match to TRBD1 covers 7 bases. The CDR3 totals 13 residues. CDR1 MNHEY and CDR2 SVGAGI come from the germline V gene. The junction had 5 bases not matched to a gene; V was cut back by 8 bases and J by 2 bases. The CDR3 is CASRSGQNYGYTF. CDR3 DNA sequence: TGTGCCAGCCGCTCGGGACAGAACTATGGCTACACCTTC.

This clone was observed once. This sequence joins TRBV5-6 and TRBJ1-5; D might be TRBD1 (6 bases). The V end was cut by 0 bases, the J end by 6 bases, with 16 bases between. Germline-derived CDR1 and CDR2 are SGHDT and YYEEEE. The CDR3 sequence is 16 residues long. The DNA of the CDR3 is TGTGCCAGCAGCTTGGCCCGTACAGGGAGGAGTCAGCCCCAGCATTTT. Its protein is CASSLARTGRSQPQHF.

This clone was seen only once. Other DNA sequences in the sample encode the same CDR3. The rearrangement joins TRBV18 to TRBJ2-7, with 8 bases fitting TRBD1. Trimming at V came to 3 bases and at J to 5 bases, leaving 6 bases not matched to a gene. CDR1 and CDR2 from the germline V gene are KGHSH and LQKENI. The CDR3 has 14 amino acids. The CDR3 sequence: CASSPRTGIHEQYF. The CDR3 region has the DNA TGTGCCAGCTCACCCCGGACAGGGATACACGAGCAGTACTTC.

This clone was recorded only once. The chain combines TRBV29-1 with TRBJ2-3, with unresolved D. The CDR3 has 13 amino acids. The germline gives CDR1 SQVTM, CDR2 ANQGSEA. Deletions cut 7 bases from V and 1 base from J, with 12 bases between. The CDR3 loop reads CSGSHGGTDTQYF. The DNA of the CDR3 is TGCAGCGGGTCTCATGGGGGCACAGATACGCAGTATTTT.

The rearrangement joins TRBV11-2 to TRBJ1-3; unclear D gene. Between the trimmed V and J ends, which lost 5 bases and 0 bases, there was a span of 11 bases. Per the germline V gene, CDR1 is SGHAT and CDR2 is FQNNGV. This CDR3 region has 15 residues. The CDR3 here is CASSVSRNSGNTIYF. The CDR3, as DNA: TGTGCCAGCAGCGTAAGCCGTAACTCTGGAAACACCATATATTTT.

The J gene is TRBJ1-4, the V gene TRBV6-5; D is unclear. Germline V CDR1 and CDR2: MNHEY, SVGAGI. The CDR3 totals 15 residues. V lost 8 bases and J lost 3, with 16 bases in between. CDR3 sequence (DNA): TGTGCCAGCGCTATAAGGGTATTTGCTAATGAAAAACTGTTTTTT. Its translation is CASAIRVFANEKLFF.

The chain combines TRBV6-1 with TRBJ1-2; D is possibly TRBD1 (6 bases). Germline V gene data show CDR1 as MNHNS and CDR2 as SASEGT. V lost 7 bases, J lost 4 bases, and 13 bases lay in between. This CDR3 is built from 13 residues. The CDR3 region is CASNLGQLYGYTF. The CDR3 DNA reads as TGTGCCAGCAACCTCGGACAGCTCTATGGCTACACCTTC.

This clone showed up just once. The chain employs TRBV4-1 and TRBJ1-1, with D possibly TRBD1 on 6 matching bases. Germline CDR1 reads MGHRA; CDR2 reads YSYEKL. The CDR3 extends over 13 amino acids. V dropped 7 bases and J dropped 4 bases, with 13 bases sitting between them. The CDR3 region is CASTLGGATEAFF. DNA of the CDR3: TGCGCCAGCACACTGGGGGGGGCCACTGAAGCTTTCTTT.